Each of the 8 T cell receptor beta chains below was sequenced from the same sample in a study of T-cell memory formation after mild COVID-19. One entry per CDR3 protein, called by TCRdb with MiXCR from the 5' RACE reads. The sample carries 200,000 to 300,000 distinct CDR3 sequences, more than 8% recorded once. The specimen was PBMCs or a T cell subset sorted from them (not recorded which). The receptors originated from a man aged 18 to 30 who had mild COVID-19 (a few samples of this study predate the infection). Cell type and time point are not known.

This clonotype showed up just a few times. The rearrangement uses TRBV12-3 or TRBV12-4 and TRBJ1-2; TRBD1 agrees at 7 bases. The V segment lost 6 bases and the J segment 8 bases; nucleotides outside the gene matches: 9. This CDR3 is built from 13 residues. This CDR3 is CASRTTGQGGYTF. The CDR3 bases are TGTGCCAGCAGAACGACAGGGCAGGGAGGCTACACCTTC.

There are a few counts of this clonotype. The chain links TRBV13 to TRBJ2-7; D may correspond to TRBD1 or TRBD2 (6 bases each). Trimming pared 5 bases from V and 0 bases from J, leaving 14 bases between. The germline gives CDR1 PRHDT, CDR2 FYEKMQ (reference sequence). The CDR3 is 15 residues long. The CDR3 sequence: CASSIGGRSSYEQYF. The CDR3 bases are TGTGCCAGCAGCATCGGGGGCCGGAGCTCCTACGAGCAGTACTTC. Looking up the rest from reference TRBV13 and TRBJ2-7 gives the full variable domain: AAGVIQSPRHLIKEKRETATLKCYPIPRHDTVYWYQQGPGQDPQFLISFYEKMQSDKGSIPDRFSAQQFSDYHSELNMSSLELGDSALYFCASSIGGRSSYEQYFGPGTRLTVT.

CDR3 residues: CASSLDLVRETQYF. The CDR3 nucleotides read TGTGCCAGCAGCTTAGATCTGGTCAGGGAGACCCAGTACTTC. This rearrangement joins TRBV7-9 to TRBJ2-5; no clear D gene. Germline V gene sequence: CDR1 SEHNR, CDR2 FQNEAQ (reference sequence). Deletions cut 1 base from V and 5 bases from J, with 11 bases between. The CDR3 is 14 residues long.

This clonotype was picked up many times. The CDR3 here is CASSLTGTGQETQYF. In DNA, the CDR3 is TGTGCCAGCAGCTTGACGGGGACAGGGCAAGAGACCCAGTACTTC. The chain links TRBV7-3 to TRBJ2-5, with TRBD1 matching over 9 bases. Germline CDR1 is SGHTA and CDR2 is FQGTGA. V shed 3 bases, J shed 2 bases, and the junction held 4 bases outside the gene matches. This CDR3 comprises 15 residues.

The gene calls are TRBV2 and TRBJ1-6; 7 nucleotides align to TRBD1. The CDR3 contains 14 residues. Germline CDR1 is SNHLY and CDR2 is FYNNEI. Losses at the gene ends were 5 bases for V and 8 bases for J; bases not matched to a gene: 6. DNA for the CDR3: TGTGCCAGCAGTCTACAGGGGCCGGATTCACCCCTCCACTTT. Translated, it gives CASSLQGPDSPLHF. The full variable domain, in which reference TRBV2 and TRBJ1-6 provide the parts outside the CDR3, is EPEVTQTPSHQVTQMGQEVILRCVPISNHLYFYWYRQILGQKVEFLVSFYNNEISEKSEIFDDQFSVERPDGSNFTLKIRSTKLEDSAMYFCASSLQGPDSPLHFGNGTRLTVT.

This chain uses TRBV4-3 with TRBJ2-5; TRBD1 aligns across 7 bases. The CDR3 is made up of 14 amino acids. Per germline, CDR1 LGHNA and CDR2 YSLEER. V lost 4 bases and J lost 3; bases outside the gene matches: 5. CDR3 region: CASSPLGTEETQYF. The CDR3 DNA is TGCGCCAGCAGCCCCCTAGGGACAGAAGAGACCCAGTACTTC.

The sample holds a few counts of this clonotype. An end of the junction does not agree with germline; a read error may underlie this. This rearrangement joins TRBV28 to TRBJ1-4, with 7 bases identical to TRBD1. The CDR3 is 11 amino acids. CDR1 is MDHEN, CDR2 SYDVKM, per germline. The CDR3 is CASSRQGEAVF. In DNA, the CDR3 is TGTGCCAGCAGTAGGCAGGGGGAGGCGGTTTTT. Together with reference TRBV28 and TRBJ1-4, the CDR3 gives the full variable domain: DVKVTQSSRYLVKRTGEKVFLECVQDMDHENMFWYRQDPGLGLRLIYFSYDVKMKEKGDIPEGYSVSREKKERFSLILESASTNQTSMYLCASSRQGEAVFGSGTQLSVL.

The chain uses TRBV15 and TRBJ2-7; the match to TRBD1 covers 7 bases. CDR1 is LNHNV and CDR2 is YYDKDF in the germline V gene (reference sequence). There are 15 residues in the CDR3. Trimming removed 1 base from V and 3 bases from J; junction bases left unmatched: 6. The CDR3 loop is CATSRGDSSRYEQYV. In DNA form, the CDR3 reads TGTGCCACCAGCAGAGGGGACAGCTCCCGCTACGAGCAGTACGTC.